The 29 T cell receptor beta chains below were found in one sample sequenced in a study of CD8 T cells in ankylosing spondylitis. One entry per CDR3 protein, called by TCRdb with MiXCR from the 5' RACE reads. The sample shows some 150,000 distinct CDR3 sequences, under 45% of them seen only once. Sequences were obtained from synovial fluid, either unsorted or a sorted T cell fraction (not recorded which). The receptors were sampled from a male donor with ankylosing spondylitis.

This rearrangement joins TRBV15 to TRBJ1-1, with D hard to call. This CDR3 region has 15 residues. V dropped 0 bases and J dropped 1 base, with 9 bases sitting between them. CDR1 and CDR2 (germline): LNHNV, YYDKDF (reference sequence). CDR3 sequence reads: CATSREPSANTEAFF. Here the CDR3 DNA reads TGTGCCACCAGCAGAGAACCAAGCGCGAACACTGAAGCTTTCTTT.

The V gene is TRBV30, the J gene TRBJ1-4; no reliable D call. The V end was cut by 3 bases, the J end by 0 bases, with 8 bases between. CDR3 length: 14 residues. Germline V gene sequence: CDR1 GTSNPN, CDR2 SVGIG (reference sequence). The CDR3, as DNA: TGTGCCTGGAGCGCTCAGGCAACTAATGAAAAACTGTTTTTT. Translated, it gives CAWSAQATNEKLFF.

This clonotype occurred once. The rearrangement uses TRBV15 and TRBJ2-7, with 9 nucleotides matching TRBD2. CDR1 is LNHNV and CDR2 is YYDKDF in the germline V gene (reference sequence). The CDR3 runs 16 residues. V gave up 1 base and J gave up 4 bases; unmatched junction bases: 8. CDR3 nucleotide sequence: TGTGCCACCAGCAGAGCGCCCGCTAGCGGGAAGTACGAGCAGTACTTC. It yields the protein CATSRAPASGKYEQYF.

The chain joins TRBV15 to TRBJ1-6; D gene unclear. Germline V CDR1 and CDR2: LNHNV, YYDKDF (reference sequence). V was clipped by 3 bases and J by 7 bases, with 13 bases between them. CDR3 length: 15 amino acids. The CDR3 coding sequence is TGTGCCACCAGCAGGGACGCCGGGTGGAATTCACCCCTCCACTTT. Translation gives CATSRDAGWNSPLHF.

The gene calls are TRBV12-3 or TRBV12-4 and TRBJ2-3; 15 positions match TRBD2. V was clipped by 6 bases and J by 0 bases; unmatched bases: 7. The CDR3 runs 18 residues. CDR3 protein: CASSVPGLAGGSTDTQYF. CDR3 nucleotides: TGTGCCAGCAGCGTCCCGGGACTAGCGGGAGGCAGCACAGATACGCAGTATTTT.

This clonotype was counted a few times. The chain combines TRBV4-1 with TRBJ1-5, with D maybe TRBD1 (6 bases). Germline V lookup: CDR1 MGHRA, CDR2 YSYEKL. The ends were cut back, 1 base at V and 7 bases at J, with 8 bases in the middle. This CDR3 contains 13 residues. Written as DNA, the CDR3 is TGCGCCAGCAGCCAAGGGGGGCGGCAGCCCCAGCATTTT. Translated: CASSQGGRQPQHF.

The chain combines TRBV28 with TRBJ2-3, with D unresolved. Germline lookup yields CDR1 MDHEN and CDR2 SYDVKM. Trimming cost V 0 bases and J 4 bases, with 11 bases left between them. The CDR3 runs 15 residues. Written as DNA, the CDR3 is TGTGCCAGCAGTTTATGCCCCGGTTGTTCAGATACGCAGTATTTT. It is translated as CASSLCPGCSDTQYF.

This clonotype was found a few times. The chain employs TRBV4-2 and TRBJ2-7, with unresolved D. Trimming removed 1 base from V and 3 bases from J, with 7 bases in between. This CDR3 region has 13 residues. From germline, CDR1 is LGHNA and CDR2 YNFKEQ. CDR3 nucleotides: TGTGCCAGCAGCCAAGTGCGTAGCTACGAGCAGTACTTC. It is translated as CASSQVRSYEQYF.

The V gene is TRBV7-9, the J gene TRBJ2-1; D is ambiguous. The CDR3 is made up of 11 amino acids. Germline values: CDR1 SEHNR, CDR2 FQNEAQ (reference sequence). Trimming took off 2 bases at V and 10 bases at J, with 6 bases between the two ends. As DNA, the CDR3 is TGTGCCAGCAGCTTATTCCTAGAGCAGTTCTTC. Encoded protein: CASSLFLEQFF.

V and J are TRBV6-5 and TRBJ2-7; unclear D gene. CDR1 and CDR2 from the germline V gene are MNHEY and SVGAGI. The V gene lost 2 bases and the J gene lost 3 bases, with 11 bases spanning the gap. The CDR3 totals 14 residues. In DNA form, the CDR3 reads TGTGCCAGCAGTTACGGCCTGGTTTACTACGAGCAGTACTTC. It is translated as CASSYGLVYYEQYF.

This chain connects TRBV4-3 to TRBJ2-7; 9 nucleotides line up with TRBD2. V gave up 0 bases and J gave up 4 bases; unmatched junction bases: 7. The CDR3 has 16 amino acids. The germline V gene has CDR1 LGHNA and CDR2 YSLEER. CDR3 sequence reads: CASSQEGREGSYEQYF. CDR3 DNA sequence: TGCGCCAGCAGCCAAGAAGGGCGGGAGGGCTCGTACGAGCAGTACTTC.

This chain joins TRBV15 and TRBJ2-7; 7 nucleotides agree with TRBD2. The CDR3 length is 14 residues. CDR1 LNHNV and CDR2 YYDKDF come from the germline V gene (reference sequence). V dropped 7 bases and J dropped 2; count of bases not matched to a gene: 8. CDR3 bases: TGTGCCACCACCGCGCGGGGGAAGGCCTACGAGCAGTACTTC. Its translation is CATTARGKAYEQYF.

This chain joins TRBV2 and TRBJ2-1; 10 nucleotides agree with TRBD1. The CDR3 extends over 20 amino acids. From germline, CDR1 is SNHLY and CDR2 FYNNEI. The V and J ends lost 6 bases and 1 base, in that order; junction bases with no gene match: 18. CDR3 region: CASRRGGGQGPFRSYNEQFF. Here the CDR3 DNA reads TGTGCCAGCAGAAGGGGAGGGGGACAGGGGCCGTTCCGATCCTACAATGAGCAGTTCTTC. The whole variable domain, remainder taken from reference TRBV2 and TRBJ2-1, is EPEVTQTPSHQVTQMGQEVILRCVPISNHLYFYWYRQILGQKVEFLVSFYNNEISEKSEIFDDQFSVERPDGSNFTLKIRSTKLEDSAMYFCASRRGGGQGPFRSYNEQFFGPGTRLTVL.

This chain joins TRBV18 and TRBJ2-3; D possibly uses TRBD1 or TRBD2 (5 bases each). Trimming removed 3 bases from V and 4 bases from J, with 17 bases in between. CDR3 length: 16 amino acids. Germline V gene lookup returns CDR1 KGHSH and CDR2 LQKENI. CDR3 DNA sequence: TGTGCCAGCTCACCGGGACGCGGAGCGCCTTCAGATACGCAGTATTTT. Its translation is CASSPGRGAPSDTQYF.

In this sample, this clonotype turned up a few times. Here the CDR3 reads CASSPGQGASNEQYF. The DNA for the CDR3 is TGTGCCAGCAGCCCTGGACAGGGGGCCTCTAACGAGCAGTACTTC. The chain is built from TRBV7-9 and TRBJ2-7, with 11 bases identical to TRBD1. V was pared by 5 bases and J by 5 bases, with 8 bases of the junction left unmatched. CDR3 length equals 15 residues. Germline V gives CDR1 SEHNR, CDR2 FQNEAQ (reference sequence).

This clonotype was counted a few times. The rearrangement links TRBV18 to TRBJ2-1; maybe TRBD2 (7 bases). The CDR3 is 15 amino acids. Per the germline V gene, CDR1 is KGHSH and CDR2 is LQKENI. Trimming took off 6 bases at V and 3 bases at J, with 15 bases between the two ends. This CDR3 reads CASSTRGAIYNEQFF. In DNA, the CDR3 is TGTGCCAGCTCCACACGGGGGGCCATCTACAATGAGCAGTTCTTC. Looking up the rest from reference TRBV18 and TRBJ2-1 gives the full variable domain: NAGVMQNPRHLVRRRGQEARLRCSPMKGHSHVYWYRQLPEEGLKFMVYLQKENIIDESGMPKERFSAEFPKEGPSILRIQQVVRGDSAAYFCASSTRGAIYNEQFFGPGTRLTVL.

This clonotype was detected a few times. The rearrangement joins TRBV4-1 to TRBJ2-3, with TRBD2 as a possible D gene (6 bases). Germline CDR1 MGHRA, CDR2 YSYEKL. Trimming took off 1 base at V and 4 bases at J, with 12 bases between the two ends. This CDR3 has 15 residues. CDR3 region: CASSQVQTSPDTQYF. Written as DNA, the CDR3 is TGCGCCAGCAGCCAAGTTCAGACTAGTCCAGATACGCAGTATTTT.

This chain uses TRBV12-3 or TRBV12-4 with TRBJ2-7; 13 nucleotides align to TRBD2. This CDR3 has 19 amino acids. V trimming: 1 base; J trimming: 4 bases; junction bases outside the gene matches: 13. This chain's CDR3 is CASSLVSDRTSGSLYEQYF. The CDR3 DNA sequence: TGTGCCAGCAGTTTAGTCTCCGACCGGACTAGCGGGAGTCTTTACGAGCAGTACTTC.

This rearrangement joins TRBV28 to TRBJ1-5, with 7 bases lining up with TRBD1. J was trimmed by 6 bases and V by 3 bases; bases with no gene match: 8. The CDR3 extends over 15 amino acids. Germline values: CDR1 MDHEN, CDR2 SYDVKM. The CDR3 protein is CASSFFDRARQPQHF. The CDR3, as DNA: TGTGCCAGCAGTTTTTTCGACAGGGCGCGTCAGCCCCAGCATTTT.

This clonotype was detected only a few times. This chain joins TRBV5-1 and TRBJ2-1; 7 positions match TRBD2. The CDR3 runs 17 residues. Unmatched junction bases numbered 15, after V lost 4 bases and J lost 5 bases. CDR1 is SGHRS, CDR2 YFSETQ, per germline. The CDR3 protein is CASSAFLSGLPDNEQFF. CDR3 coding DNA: TGCGCCAGCAGCGCTTTCCTATCGGGACTACCAGACAATGAGCAGTTCTTC.

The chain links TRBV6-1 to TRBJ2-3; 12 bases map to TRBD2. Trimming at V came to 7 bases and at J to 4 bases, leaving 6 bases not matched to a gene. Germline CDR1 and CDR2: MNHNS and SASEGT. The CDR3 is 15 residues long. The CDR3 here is CASTLAGGPADTQYF. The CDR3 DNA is TGTGCCAGCACCCTAGCGGGGGGGCCCGCAGATACGCAGTATTTT.

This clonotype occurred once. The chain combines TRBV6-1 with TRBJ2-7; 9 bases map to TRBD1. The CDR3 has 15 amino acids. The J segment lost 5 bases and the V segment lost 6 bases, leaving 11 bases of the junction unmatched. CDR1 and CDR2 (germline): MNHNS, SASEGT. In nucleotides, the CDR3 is TGTGCCAGCAGCGCTGGGACAGGGTTTAATCACGAGCAGTACTTC. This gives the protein CASSAGTGFNHEQYF.

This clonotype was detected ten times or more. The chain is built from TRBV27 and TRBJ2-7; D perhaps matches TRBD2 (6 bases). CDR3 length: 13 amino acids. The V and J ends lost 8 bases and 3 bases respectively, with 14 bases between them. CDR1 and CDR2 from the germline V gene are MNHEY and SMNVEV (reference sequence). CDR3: CASGSGPNYEQYF. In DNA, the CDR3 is TGTGCCAGCGGTAGCGGACCCAACTACGAGCAGTACTTC.

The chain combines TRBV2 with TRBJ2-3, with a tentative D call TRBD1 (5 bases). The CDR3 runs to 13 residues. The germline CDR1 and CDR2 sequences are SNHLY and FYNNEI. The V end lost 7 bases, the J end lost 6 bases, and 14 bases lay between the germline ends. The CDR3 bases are TGTGCCAGCAATCGGCCAGGGTCCGATACGCAGTATTTT. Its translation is CASNRPGSDTQYF.

In nucleotides, the CDR3 is TGTGCCAGCAGCCAGAGTGTGGGCACCGGGGAGCTGTTTTTT. It specifies CASSQSVGTGELFF. This sequence joins TRBV5-6 and TRBJ2-2, with D hard to call. The CDR3 sequence is 14 residues long. In germline, CDR1 is SGHDT, CDR2 YYEEEE. The V end lost 4 bases, the J end lost 4 bases, and 11 bases lay between the germline ends.

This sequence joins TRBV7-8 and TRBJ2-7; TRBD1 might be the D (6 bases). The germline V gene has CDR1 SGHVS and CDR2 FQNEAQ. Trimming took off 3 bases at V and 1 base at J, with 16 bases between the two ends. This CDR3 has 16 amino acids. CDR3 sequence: CASSLWGLSASYEQYF. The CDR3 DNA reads TGTGCCAGCAGCTTGTGGGGGCTTAGCGCTTCCTACGAGCAGTACTTC.

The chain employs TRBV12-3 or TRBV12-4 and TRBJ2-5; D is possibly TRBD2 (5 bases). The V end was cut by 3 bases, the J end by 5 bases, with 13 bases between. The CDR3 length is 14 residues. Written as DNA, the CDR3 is TGTGCCAGCAGTTTCACCACCACGGGGGAGACCCAGTACTTC. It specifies CASSFTTTGETQYF.

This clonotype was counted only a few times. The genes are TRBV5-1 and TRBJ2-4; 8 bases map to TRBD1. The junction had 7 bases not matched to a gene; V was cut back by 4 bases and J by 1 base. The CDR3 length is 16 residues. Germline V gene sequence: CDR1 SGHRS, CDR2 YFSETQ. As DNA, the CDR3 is TGCGCCAGCAGCACGGGCCACAGGGGGGCCAAAAACATTCAGTACTTC. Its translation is CASSTGHRGAKNIQYF.

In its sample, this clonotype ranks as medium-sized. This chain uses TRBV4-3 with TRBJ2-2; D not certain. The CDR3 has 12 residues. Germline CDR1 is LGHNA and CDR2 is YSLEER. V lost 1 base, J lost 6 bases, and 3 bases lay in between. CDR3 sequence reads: CASSQVSGELFF. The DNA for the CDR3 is TGCGCCAGCAGCCAAGTTTCCGGGGAGCTGTTTTTT.